The table lists the clone carrying this T cell receptor beta chain with a few counts. What it binds is unknown. This sample was taken from a study of identical twins. Study observations and caveats: The analysis was cross-sectional rather than longitudinal within donors. Out-of-frame TCR alpha sharing in monozygotic twins exceeded recombination model predictions.

The CDR3 spans 16 residues. Germline V lookup: CDR1 GTSNPN, CDR2 SVGIG (reference sequence). The ends were cut back, 2 bases at V and 1 base at J, with 17 bases in the middle. The cDNA had a unique molecular identifier and a template-switch universal primer site. MiXCR was run by TCRdb on the 5' RACE reads, yielding one entry per CDR3 protein. The sample records over 250,000 distinct CDR3 sequences, 7.5% to 9.5% being singletons. The data also belong to a second study, concerning yellow fever vaccine responses in identical twins.

The receptor was derived from a woman aged 18-35 years in good health. The sequenced sample consisted of CD8+ T cells sorted from blood. The chain couples TRBV30 to TRBJ1-1; D is possibly TRBD1 (5 bases). The CDR3 loop is CAWSPTPGLQNTEAFF. In nucleotides, the CDR3 is TGTGCCTGGAGTCCTACCCCGGGACTGCAGAACACTGAAGCTTTCTTT.